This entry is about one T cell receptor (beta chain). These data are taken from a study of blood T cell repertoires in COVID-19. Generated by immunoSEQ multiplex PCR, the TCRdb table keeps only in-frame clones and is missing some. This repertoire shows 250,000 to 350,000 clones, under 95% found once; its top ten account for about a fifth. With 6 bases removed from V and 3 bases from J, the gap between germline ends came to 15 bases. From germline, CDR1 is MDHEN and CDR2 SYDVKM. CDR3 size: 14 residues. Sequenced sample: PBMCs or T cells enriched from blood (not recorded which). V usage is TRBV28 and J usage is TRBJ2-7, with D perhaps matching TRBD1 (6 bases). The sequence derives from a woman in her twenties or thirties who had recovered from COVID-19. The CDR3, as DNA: TGTGCCAGCAGGATGGACAGTAGCCACTACGAGCAGTACTTC. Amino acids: CASRMDSSHYEQYF. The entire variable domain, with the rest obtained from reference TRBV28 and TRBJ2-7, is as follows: DVKVTQSSRYLVKRTGEKVFLECVQDMDHENMFWYRQDPGLGLRLIYFSYDVKMKEKGDIPEGYSVSREKKERFSLILESASTNQTSMYLCASRMDSSHYEQYFGPGTRLTVT.